The 5 T cell receptor beta chains reported below all come from one sample, sequenced in a study of regulatory T cells in long-lasting Graves disease. Time point reported: newly diagnosed GD, antithyroid drugs for less than 3 months. RNA from PBMCs was the source of the TCR library. Arm-PCR of CDR3 regions and iRepertoire HTBI primers were used to build TCR beta libraries. MiXCR was run by TCRdb on the multiplex PCR reads, yielding one entry per CDR3 protein. The sample yields around 240,000 distinct CDR3 sequences, around 18% seen once. These data are also associated with another study on T cells in Graves' hyperthyroidism and ophthalmopathy.

The sequencing used peripheral blood mononuclear cells (PBMCs), collected at new diagnosis, from a patient treated with antithyroid drugs. The receptors were gathered from a woman aged 25 to 39 with Graves disease.

This clonotype was seen repeatedly, ten times or more. The CDR3 DNA reads TGTGCCAGCAGCTTAGCGGGCAGGGGATACAATCAGCCCCAGCATTTT. It encodes CASSLAGRGYNQPQHF. The rearrangement links TRBV7-8 to TRBJ1-5; maybe TRBD1 (6 bases). V dropped 0 bases and J dropped 3 bases, with 12 bases sitting between them. CDR1 is SGHVS and CDR2 is FQNEAQ in the germline V gene. The CDR3 is made up of 16 amino acids.

CDR3 nucleotide sequence: TGTGCCAGCAGCCAGTTACAGGGGAACACTGAAGCTTTCTTT. Its translation: CASSQLQGNTEAFF. The chain carries TRBV3-1 and TRBJ1-1; D is possibly TRBD1 (6 bases). Trimming removed 3 bases from V and 1 base from J, with 9 bases in between. CDR1 is LGHDT and CDR2 is YNNKEL in the germline V gene (reference sequence). This CDR3 contains 14 residues.

This clonotype was observed many times. The chain carries TRBV20-1 and TRBJ1-2; 8 positions agree with TRBD1. CDR1 and CDR2 from the germline V gene are DFQATT and SNEGSKA (reference sequence). After removal of 7 bases from V and 6 bases from J, the junction contained 10 bases not matched to a gene. The CDR3 is 13 amino acids. The CDR3 loop is CSVAGQGRNGYTF. Here the CDR3 DNA reads TGCAGTGTTGCCGGACAGGGTCGGAATGGCTACACCTTC.

This sequence joins TRBV6-1 and TRBJ1-5, with TRBD1 matching over 8 bases. Per the germline V gene, CDR1 is MNHNS and CDR2 is SASEGT. J lost 7 bases, V lost 8 bases, and 13 bases had no gene match. CDR3 size: 15 residues. The chain's CDR3 is CASLLGQGGGQPQHF. DNA of the CDR3: TGTGCCAGCCTTTTAGGACAGGGTGGCGGCCAGCCCCAGCATTTT.

Remarks on this clonotype: With a far larger clone one base away, a read error is the likely cause. The CDR3 DNA reads as TGTACCAGCAGCCCTAACAGGGGACCCTATGGCTACACCTTC. Its protein product is CTSSPNRGPYGYTF. The chain has TRBV7-2 and TRBJ1-2, with 7 bases matching TRBD1. The CDR3 sequence is 14 residues long. Germline CDR1 is SGHTA and CDR2 is FQGNSA. J lost 4 bases, V lost 5 bases, and 7 bases had no gene match.